A single sample gave rise to the 15 T cell receptor beta chains below, sequenced in a study of CD8 T cells in Susac syndrome. With random hexamers, reverse transcription was performed on 0.5 to 1 ug of RNA. Using its own MiXCR run on the immunoSEQ multiplex PCR reads, TCRdb lists one record per CDR3 protein. The table has approximately 150,000 distinct CDR3 sequences, 80% seen once; the top ten hold approximately 0.51%. What was sequenced was CD8+ T cells from PBMCs. The receptors derive from a human donor with multiple sclerosis.

V usage is TRBV7-9 and J usage is TRBJ2-7; D uncertain. Germline V gives CDR1 SEHNR, CDR2 FQNEAQ (reference sequence). The CDR3 runs 15 residues. V was shortened by 2 bases and J by 0 bases, with 11 bases between the two germline ends. In DNA form, the CDR3 reads TGTGCCAGCAGCTTACCGGGCCCCAGCTCCTACGAGCAGTACTTC. Amino acid sequence: CASSLPGPSSYEQYF.

This clonotype is a singleton in its sample. V and J are TRBV3-1 and TRBJ1-1; TRBD1 might be the D (5 bases). The CDR3 is 14 amino acids. In germline, CDR1 is LGHDT, CDR2 YNNKEL (reference sequence). V was trimmed by 0 bases and J by 7 bases, leaving 12 bases between them. CDR3 loop: CASSQDPGVSEAFF. The CDR3, as DNA: TGTGCCAGCAGCCAAGATCCGGGGGTGAGTGAAGCTTTCTTT.

This clonotype was counted once. This chain uses TRBV28 with TRBJ2-7; 8 nucleotides match TRBD1. The CDR3 loop spans 15 amino acids. The V gene end was trimmed by 7 bases and the J gene end by 4 bases; junction bases not matched to a gene: 12. Germline-derived CDR1 and CDR2 are MDHEN and SYDVKM. CDR3 coding DNA: TGTGCCAGCAAGGTGGACAGGGCCAATCTTTACGAGCAGTACTTC. It encodes CASKVDRANLYEQYF.

This clonotype came up once. This chain joins TRBV24-1 and TRBJ1-1, with D uncertain. The CDR3 has 12 residues. Germline loops: CDR1 KGHDR, CDR2 SFDVKD. Trimming stripped 8 bases from V and 5 bases from J, with 11 bases between. Here the CDR3 reads CATKGSGTEAFF. CDR3 coding DNA: TGTGCCACCAAAGGGTCGGGTACTGAAGCTTTCTTT.

By frequency in the sample, this clonotype is medium-sized (0.01 to 0.1%). The rearrangement links TRBV27 to TRBJ1-2; the D is unclear. V dropped 5 bases and J dropped 4 bases, with 11 bases sitting between them. The CDR3 sequence is 13 residues long. Germline V gene lookup returns CDR1 MNHEY and CDR2 SMNVEV (reference sequence). CDR3 nucleotide sequence: TGTGCCAGCAGTCCCCAACCGACCTATGGCTACACCTTC. Translated: CASSPQPTYGYTF.

The gene calls are TRBV12-3 or TRBV12-4 and TRBJ1-2; D not resolved. Trimming took off 6 bases at V and 2 bases at J, with 16 bases between the two ends. CDR3 length: 15 residues. As DNA, the CDR3 is TGTGCCAGCAGCGCTCCCAGCACTACGAACTATGGCTACACCTTC. It specifies CASSAPSTTNYGYTF.

J is TRBJ2-7 and V is TRBV5-1; a possible D gene is TRBD2 (7 bases). The CDR3 consists of 18 residues. CDR1 is SGHRS, CDR2 YFSETQ, per germline. Trimming took off 0 bases at V and 3 bases at J, with 22 bases between the two ends. The CDR3 DNA follows: TGCGCCAGCAGCTTGGACGTCTCGGAGGGAGGGGGTCTCTACGAGCAGTACTTC. This encodes CASSLDVSEGGGLYEQYF. The complete variable domain, with remaining parts taken from reference TRBV5-1 and TRBJ2-7, reads KAGVTQTPRYLIKTRGQQVTLSCSPISGHRSVSWYQQTPGQGLQFLFEYFSETQRNKGNFPGRFSGRQFSNSRSEMNVSTLELGDSALYLCASSLDVSEGGGLYEQYFGPGTRLTVT.

The genes are TRBV12-5 and TRBJ1-2, with D possibly being TRBD1 (6 bases). The V end lost 4 bases, the J end lost 5 bases, and 20 bases lay between the germline ends. The germline V gene encodes CDR1 LGHNT and CDR2 FRNRAP. The CDR3 has 16 residues. This CDR3 reads CASGSLMGGPTYGYTF. The CDR3 DNA reads TGTGCTAGTGGTTCCCTAATGGGGGGGCCGACGTATGGCTACACCTTC.

V is TRBV3-1 and J is TRBJ1-2; 7 positions match TRBD1. Germline-derived CDR1 and CDR2 are LGHDT and YNNKEL (reference sequence). The CDR3 runs 15 residues. Trimming removed 1 base from V and 4 bases from J; junction bases left unmatched: 6. DNA of the CDR3: TGTGCCAGCAGCCAAGCCGGACAGGCATTCTATGGCTACACCTTC. Translation gives CASSQAGQAFYGYTF.

CDR3 residues: CASSVGGGDEAFF. The CDR3 region has the DNA TGTGCCAGTAGCGTGGGGGGGGGCGATGAAGCTTTCTTT. The chain carries TRBV19 and TRBJ1-1; maybe TRBD1 (6 bases). Deletions cut 6 bases from V and 7 bases from J, with 15 bases between. Germline V gene data show CDR1 as LNHDA and CDR2 as SQIVND (reference sequence). This CDR3 is built from 13 residues.

The genes are TRBV7-9 and TRBJ2-7; D is uncertain. V gave up 5 bases and J gave up 3 bases, with 11 bases separating them. This CDR3 has 13 residues. Germline CDR1 and CDR2: SEHNR and FQNEAQ (reference sequence). For the CDR3, the DNA is TGTGCCAGCAGCCCCCAGACGGACTACGAGCAGTACGTC. Translating gives CASSPQTDYEQYV.

This clonotype was observed a single time. Here the CDR3 reads CSARTGGSQETQYF. Written as DNA, the CDR3 is TGCAGTGCTAGGACAGGAGGCTCCCAAGAGACCCAGTACTTC. The rearrangement joins TRBV20-1 to TRBJ2-5; a weak D match, TRBD1 (6 bases). Between the trimmed V and J ends, which lost 3 bases and 1 base, there was a span of 12 bases. The germline V gene has CDR1 DFQATT and CDR2 SNEGSKA (reference sequence). CDR3 length equals 14 residues.

This clonotype appeared a few times. The chain recombines TRBV11-1 with TRBJ1-1, with unresolved D. The CDR3 extends over 14 amino acids. V lost 1 base, J lost 1 base, and 7 bases lay in between. Germline CDR1 SGHAT, CDR2 FQDESV (reference sequence). The CDR3 loop reads CASSLGQSNTEAFF. Here the CDR3 DNA reads TGTGCCAGCAGCTTAGGGCAGTCGAACACTGAAGCTTTCTTT.

The chain joins TRBV6-2 or TRBV6-3 to TRBJ2-2; possibly TRBD1 or TRBD2 for D (6 bases each). The V gene's germline CDR1 is MNHEY and CDR2 SVGEGT. The ends were cut back, 2 bases at V and 3 bases at J, with 10 bases in the middle. The CDR3 has 15 residues. The CDR3 spells CASSYVGGDTGELFF. The CDR3 region has the DNA TGTGCCAGCAGTTACGTGGGGGGCGACACCGGGGAGCTGTTTTTT.

The V gene is TRBV4-1, the J gene TRBJ2-5, with a weak D call TRBD2 (6 bases). The CDR3 is 17 residues long. The ends were cut back, 0 bases at V and 2 bases at J, with 16 bases in the middle. Per the germline V gene, CDR1 is MGHRA and CDR2 is YSYEKL. The CDR3 spells CASSQDLFSGVQETQYF. In DNA, the CDR3 is TGCGCCAGCAGCCAAGATTTATTTTCGGGGGTGCAAGAGACCCAGTACTTC.